The present TCR beta chain was sequenced within a study of tumor-infiltrating lymphocytes in primary liver carcinoma. General study points: No more than about 8-24% of top clones could be seen in all five tumor regions.

On this clonotype: Antigen unknown.

Starting from approximately 470 ng of total RNA, TCR beta cDNA was produced with a primer in the constant region. Three nested multiplex PCR rounds, a slightly modified ARM-PCR method, built the TCR beta libraries. TCRdb itself ran the multiplex PCR reads through MiXCR, one entry per CDR3 protein. The sample lists 100,000 or so distinct CDR3 sequences; roughly 80% were seen once. Extraction of RNA together with DNA used 20-30 mg of unsorted bulk tissue. This TCR was sampled from a middle-aged man with primary liver carcinoma and hepatitis B virus infection. Sequencing input: liver tumor tissue from sampling region 3. The subset: tumor region T3, left-lateral pole.

The CDR3 DNA reads as TGTGCCAGCAGTTACGTGGTTGCGGGAGGTGAGGCTTTCTTT. It is translated as CASSYVVAGGEAFF. The chain links TRBV6-5 to TRBJ1-1; D call uncertain. Germline V gene sequence: CDR1 MNHEY, CDR2 SVGAGI. The CDR3 totals 14 residues. Between the trimmed V and J ends, which lost 2 bases and 11 bases, there was a span of 18 bases.